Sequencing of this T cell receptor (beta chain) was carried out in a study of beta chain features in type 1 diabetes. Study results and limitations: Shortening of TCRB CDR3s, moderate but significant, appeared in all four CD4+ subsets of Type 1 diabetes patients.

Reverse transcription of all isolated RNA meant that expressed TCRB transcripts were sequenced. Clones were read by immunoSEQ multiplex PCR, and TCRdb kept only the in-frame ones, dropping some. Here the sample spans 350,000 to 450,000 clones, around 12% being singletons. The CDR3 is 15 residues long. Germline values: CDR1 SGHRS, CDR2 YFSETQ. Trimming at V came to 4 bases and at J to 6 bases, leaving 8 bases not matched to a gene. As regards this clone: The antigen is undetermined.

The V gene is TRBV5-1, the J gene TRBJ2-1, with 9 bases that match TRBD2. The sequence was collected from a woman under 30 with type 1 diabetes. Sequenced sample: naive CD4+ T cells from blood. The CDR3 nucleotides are TGCGCCAGCAGCCCCCCGGCGGGAGGGGGCAATGAGCAGTTCTTC. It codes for CASSPPAGGGNEQFF. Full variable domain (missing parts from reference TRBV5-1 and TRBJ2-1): KAGVTQTPRYLIKTRGQQVTLSCSPISGHRSVSWYQQTPGQGLQFLFEYFSETQRNKGNFPGRFSGRQFSNSRSEMNVSTLELGDSALYLCASSPPAGGGNEQFFGPGTRLTVL.